The T cell receptor (beta chain) under discussion was sequenced for a study of blood T cell repertoires in COVID-19. Clones were sequenced by immunoSEQ multiplex PCR, and TCRdb holds only the in-frame ones, with some missing. The table lists 35,000 to 55,000 clones, 90% of them singletons. Germline V lookup: CDR1 MNHEY, CDR2 SVGAGI. Trimming at V came to 7 bases and at J to 10 bases, leaving 15 bases not matched to a gene. This CDR3 is built from 14 residues. The sequenced sample was peripheral blood. The rearrangement links TRBV6-5 to TRBJ1-1; 7 positions agree with TRBD1. The source of this sequence is a man aged 50 to 60 with active COVID-19. This CDR3 reads CASIAKTGLVVAFF. CDR3 nucleotides: TGTGCCAGCATTGCAAAGACAGGGTTGGTGGTAGCTTTCTTT.